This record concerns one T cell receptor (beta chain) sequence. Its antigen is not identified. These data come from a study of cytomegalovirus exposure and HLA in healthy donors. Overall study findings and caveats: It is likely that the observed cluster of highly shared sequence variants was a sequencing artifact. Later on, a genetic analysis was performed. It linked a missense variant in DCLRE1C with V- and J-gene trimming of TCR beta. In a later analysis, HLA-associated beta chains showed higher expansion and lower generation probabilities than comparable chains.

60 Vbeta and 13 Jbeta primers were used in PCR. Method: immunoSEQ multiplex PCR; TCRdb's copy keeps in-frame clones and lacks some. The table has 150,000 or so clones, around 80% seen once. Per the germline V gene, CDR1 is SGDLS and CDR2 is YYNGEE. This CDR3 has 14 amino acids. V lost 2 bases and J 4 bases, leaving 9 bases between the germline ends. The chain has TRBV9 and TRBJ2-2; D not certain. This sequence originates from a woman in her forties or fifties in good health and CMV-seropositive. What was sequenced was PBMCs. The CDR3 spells CASSVRGGTGELFF. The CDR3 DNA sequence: TGTGCCAGCAGCGTTAGAGGTGGCACCGGGGAGCTGTTTTTT.